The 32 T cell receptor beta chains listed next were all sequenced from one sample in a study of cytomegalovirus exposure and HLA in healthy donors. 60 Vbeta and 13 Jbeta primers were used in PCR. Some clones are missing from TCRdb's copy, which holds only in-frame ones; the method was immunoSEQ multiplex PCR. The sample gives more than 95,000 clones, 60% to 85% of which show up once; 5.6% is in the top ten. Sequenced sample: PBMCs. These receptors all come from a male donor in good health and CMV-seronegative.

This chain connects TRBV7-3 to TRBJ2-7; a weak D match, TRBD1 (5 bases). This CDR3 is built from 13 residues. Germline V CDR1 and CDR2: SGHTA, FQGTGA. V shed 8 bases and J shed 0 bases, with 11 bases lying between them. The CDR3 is CASSSTDSYEQYF. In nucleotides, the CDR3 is TGTGCCAGCTCCTCGACAGACTCCTACGAGCAGTACTTC.

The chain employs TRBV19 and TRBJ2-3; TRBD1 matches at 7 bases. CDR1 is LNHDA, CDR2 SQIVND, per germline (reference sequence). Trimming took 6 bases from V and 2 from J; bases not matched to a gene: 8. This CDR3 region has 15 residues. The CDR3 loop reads CASSQTGALTDTQYF. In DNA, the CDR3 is TGTGCCAGTAGCCAAACAGGGGCCCTCACAGATACGCAGTATTTT.

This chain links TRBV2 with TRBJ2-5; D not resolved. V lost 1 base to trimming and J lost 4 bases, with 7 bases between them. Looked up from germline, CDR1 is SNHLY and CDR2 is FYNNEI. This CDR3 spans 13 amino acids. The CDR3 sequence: CASSEGQRETQYF. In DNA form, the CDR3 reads TGTGCCAGCAGTGAAGGGCAACGAGAGACCCAGTACTTC.

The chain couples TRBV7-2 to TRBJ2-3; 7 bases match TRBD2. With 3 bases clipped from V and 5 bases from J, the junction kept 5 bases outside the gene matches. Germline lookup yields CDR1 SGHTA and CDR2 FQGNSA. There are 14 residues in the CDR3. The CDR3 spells CASSFLPGGDTQYF. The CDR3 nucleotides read TGTGCCAGCAGCTTTCTTCCGGGGGGAGATACGCAGTATTTT.

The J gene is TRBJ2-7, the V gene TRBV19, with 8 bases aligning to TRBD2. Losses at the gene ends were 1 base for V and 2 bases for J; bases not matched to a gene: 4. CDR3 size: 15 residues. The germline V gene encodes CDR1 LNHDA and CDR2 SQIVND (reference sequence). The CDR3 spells CASSIAGGDPYEQYF. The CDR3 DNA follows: TGTGCCAGTAGTATAGCGGGAGGGGACCCCTACGAGCAGTACTTC.

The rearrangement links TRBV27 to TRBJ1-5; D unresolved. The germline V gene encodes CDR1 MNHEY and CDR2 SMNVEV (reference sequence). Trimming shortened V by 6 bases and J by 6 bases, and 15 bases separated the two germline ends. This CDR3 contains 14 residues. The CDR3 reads CASSPRGSSQPQHF. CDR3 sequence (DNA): TGTGCCAGCAGCCCGCGAGGGTCCAGTCAGCCCCAGCATTTT.

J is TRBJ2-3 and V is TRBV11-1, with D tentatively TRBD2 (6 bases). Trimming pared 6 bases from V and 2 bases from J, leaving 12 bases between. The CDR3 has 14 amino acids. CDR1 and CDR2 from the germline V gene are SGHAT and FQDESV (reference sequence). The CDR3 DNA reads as TGTGCCAGCAGTCGGGACTTTAACACAGATACGCAGTATTTT. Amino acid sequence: CASSRDFNTDTQYF.

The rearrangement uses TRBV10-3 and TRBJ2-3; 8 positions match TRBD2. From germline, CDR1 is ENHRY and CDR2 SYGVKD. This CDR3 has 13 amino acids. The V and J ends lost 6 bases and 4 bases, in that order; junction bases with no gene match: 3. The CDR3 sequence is CAIRATSADTQYF. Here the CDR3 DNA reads TGTGCCATCAGGGCGACTAGCGCAGATACGCAGTATTTT.

The DNA of the CDR3 is TGTGCCAGCAGCTTAATGCTAGGCCTGACAGATACGCAGTATTTT. This sequence encodes CASSLMLGLTDTQYF. V usage is TRBV11-3 and J usage is TRBJ2-3; no reliable D call. The germline CDR1 and CDR2 sequences are SGHNT and YENEEA. The CDR3 runs 15 residues. The V end lost 2 bases, the J end lost 3 bases, and 12 bases lay between the germline ends.

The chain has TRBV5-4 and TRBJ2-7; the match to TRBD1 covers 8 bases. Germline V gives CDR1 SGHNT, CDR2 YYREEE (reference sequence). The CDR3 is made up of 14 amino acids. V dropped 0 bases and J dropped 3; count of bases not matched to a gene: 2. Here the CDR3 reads CASSLGTGGYEQYF. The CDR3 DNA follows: TGTGCCAGCAGCTTGGGAACAGGGGGCTACGAGCAGTACTTC.

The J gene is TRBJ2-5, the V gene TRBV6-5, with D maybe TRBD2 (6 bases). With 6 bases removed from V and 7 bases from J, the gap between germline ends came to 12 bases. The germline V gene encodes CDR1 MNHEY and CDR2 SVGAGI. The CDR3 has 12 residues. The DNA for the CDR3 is TGTGCCAGCAGCTCACCCGGGGGGACCCAGTACTTC. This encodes CASSSPGGTQYF.

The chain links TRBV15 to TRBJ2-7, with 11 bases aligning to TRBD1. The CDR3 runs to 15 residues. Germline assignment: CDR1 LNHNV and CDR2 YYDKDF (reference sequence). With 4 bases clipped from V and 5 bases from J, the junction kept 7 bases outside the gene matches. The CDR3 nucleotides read TGTGCCACCAGCACTTCGGACAGGGGGCGAAACGAGCAGTACTTC. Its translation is CATSTSDRGRNEQYF.

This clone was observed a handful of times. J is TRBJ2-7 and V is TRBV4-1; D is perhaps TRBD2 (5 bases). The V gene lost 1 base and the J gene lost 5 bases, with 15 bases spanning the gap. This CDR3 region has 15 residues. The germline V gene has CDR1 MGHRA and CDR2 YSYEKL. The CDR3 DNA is TGCGCCAGCAGCCAAGGAGGTACGTACGGGGACGAGCAGTACTTC. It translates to CASSQGGTYGDEQYF.

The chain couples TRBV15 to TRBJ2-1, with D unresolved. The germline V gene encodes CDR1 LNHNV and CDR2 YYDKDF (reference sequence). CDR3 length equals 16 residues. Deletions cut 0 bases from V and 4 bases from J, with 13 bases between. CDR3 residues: CATSRDLPARYNEQFF. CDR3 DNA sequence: TGTGCCACCAGCAGAGATTTGCCAGCGAGGTACAATGAGCAGTTCTTC.

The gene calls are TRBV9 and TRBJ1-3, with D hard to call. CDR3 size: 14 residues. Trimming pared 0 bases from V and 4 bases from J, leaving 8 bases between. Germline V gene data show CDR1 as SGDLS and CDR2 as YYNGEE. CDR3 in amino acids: CASSVEHLGNTIYF. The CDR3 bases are TGTGCCAGCAGCGTAGAGCATCTAGGAAACACCATATATTTT.

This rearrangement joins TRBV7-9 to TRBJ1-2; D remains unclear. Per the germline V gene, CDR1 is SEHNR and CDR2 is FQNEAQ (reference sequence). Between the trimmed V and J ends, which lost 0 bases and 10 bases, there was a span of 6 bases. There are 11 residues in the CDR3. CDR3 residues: CASSLAGNYTF. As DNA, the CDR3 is TGTGCCAGCAGCTTAGCCGGGAACTACACCTTC.

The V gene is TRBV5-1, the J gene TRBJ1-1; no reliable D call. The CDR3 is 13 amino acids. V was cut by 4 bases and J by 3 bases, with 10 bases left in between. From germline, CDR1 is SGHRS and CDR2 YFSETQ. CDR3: CASSASIDTEAFF. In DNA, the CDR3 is TGCGCCAGCAGCGCCTCTATAGACACTGAAGCTTTCTTT.

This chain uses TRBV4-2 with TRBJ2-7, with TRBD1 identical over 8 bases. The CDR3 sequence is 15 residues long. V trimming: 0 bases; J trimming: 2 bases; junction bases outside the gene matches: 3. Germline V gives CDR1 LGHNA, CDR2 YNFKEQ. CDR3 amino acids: CASSQERTGTYEQYF. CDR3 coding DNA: TGTGCCAGCAGCCAAGAACGGACAGGGACCTACGAGCAGTACTTC.

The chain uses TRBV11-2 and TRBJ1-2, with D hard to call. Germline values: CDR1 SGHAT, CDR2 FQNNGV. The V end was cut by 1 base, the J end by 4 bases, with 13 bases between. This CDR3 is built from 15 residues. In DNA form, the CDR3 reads TGTGCCAGCAGCTTAGCCCTCGAGGCCTTCTATGGCTACACCTTC. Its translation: CASSLALEAFYGYTF.

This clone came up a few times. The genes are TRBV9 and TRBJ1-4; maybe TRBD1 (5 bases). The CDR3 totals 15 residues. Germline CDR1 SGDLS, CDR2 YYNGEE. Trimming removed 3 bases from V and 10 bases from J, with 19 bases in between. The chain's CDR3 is CASSDGRTTHGKLFF. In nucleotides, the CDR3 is TGTGCCAGCAGCGACGGGCGGACAACACATGGAAAACTGTTTTTT.

Here the CDR3 DNA reads TGCGCCAGCAGCCAAGGGGAAGGGGTCGGGGCCAACGTCCTGACTTTC. The encoded protein is CASSQGEGVGANVLTF. The chain is built from TRBV4-1 and TRBJ2-6; D may be TRBD1 (5 bases). This CDR3 region has 16 residues. Germline V gene data show CDR1 as MGHRA and CDR2 as YSYEKL. With 1 base removed from V and 4 bases from J, the gap between germline ends came to 11 bases.

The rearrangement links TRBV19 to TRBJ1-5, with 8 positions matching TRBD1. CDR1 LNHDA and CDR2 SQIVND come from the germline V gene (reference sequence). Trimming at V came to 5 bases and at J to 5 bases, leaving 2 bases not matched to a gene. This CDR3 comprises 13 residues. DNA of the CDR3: TGTGCCAGTAGTCTGACAGGGGATCAGCCCCAGCATTTT. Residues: CASSLTGDQPQHF. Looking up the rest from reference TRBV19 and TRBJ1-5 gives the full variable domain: DGGITQSPKYLFRKEGQNVTLSCEQNLNHDAMYWYRQDPGQGLRLIYYSQIVNDFQKGDIAEGYSVSREKKESFPLTVTSAQKNPTAFYLCASSLTGDQPQHFGDGTRLSIL.

The CDR3 loop is CASSLRLGGETQYF. The CDR3 DNA sequence: TGCGCCAGCAGCTTGCGTCTAGGAGGGGAGACCCAGTACTTC. The V gene is TRBV5-1, the J gene TRBJ2-5; D may be TRBD2 (6 bases). Per germline, CDR1 SGHRS and CDR2 YFSETQ. V lost 1 base to trimming and J lost 5 bases, with 12 bases between them. This CDR3 is built from 14 residues.

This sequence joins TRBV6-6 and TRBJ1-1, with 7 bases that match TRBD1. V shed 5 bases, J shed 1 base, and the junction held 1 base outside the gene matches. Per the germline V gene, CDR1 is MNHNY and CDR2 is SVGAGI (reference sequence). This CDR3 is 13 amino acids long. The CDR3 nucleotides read TGTGCCAGCAGTCGGGACAGGAACACTGAAGCTTTCTTT. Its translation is CASSRDRNTEAFF.

CDR3 DNA sequence: TGTGCCAGCAGTGCTTCAGGTACCTACGAGCAGTACTTC. Protein sequence: CASSASGTYEQYF. The V call is TRBV27, the J call TRBJ2-7; D unresolved. This CDR3 has 13 residues. The V and J ends lost 5 bases and 2 bases respectively, with 10 bases between them. CDR1 MNHEY and CDR2 SMNVEV come from the germline V gene (reference sequence).

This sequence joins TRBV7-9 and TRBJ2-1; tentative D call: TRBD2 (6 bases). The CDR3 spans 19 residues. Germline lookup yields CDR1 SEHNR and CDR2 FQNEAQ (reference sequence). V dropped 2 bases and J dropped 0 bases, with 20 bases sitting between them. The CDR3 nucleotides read TGTGCCAGCAGCTTATTTGGAGGTCAGGACTACCTCTCCTACAATGAGCAGTTCTTC. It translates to CASSLFGGQDYLSYNEQFF.

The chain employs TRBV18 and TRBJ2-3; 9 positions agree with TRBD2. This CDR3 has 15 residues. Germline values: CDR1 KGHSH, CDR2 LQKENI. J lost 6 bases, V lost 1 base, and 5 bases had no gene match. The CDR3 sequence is CASSPRREGPDTQYF. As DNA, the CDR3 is TGTGCCAGCTCACCACGGCGGGAGGGCCCCGATACGCAGTATTTT.

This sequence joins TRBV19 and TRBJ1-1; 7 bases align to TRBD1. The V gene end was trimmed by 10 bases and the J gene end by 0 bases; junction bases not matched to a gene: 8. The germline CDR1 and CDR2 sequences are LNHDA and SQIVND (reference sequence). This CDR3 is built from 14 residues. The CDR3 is CATIGGQLNTEAFF. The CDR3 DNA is TGTGCCACCATCGGGGGACAGTTGAACACTGAAGCTTTCTTT.

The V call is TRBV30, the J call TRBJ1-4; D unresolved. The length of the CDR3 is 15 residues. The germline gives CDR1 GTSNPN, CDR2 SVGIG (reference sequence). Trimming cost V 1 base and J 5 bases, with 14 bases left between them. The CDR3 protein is CAWSGKRVFNEKLFF. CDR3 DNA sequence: TGTGCCTGGAGTGGGAAGAGGGTGTTCAATGAAAAACTGTTTTTT.

The CDR3 loop is CASSQRQGNTEAFF. The CDR3 DNA is TGTGCCAGCAGCCAGAGACAGGGGAACACTGAAGCTTTCTTT. V gene TRBV7-2 combines with J gene TRBJ1-1; 7 positions match TRBD1. Germline V gene lookup returns CDR1 SGHTA and CDR2 FQGNSA. The CDR3 is made up of 14 amino acids. Germline trimming cut 5 bases from V and 1 base from J; bases unmatched to any gene: 4.

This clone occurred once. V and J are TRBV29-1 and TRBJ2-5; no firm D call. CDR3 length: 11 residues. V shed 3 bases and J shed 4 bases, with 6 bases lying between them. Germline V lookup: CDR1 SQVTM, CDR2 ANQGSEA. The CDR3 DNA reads TGCAGCGTTGACTCTCCAGAGACCCAGTACTTC. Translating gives CSVDSPETQYF.

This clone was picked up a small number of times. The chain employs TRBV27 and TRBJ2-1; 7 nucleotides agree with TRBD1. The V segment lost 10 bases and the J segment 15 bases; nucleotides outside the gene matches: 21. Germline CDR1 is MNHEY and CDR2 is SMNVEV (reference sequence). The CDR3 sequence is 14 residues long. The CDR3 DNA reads TGTGCCACCGAGGACAGGCCGCGTCTACAGCCGCGGTTCTTC. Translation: CATEDRPRLQPRFF.